The 13 T cell receptor beta chains given below trace back to one sample, sequenced in a study of blood T cell repertoires in COVID-19. The data were produced by immunoSEQ multiplex PCR, yet TCRdb's version contains in-frame clones alone and is incomplete. The sample records approximately 220,000 clones, 80% to 90% being singletons. The sample was peripheral blood. The receptors come from a middle-aged woman with active or convalescent COVID-19.

This chain links TRBV10-3 with TRBJ2-3, with 11 bases fitting TRBD2. The CDR3 has 18 residues. Trimming at V came to 1 base and at J to 1 base, leaving 7 bases not matched to a gene. Germline V gene lookup returns CDR1 ENHRY and CDR2 SYGVKD. Here the CDR3 reads CAISELRKTSGGTDTQYF. The CDR3 DNA follows: TGTGCCATCAGTGAGTTAAGGAAGACTAGCGGGGGCACAGATACGCAGTATTTT.

The chain has TRBV7-2 and TRBJ1-2, with 8 positions matching TRBD1. This CDR3 has 16 amino acids. The V gene end was trimmed by 5 bases and the J gene end by 0 bases; junction bases not matched to a gene: 8. Germline CDR1 is SGHTA and CDR2 is FQGNSA. This CDR3 is CASSPRTGITNYGYTF. Here the CDR3 DNA reads TGTGCCAGCAGCCCTAGGACAGGGATCACTAACTATGGCTACACCTTC.

The V and J genes are TRBV7-2 and TRBJ1-2, with TRBD1 matching 10 bases. Trimming at V came to 6 bases and at J to 8 bases, leaving 15 bases not matched to a gene. Looked up from germline, CDR1 is SGHTA and CDR2 is FQGNSA. The CDR3 covers 16 residues. The CDR3 spells CASRSLRRDRGLGYTF. CDR3 coding DNA: TGTGCCAGCAGGTCTTTACGCCGAGACAGGGGGCTCGGCTACACCTTC.

V gene TRBV2 combines with J gene TRBJ2-7; 11 nucleotides match TRBD2. V shed 6 bases, J shed 3 bases, and the junction held 13 bases outside the gene matches. This CDR3 contains 17 residues. The germline CDR1 and CDR2 sequences are SNHLY and FYNNEI. CDR3 loop: CASRPAALLAGVYEQYF. CDR3 sequence (DNA): TGTGCCAGCAGACCGGCCGCATTACTAGCGGGGGTCTACGAGCAGTACTTC.

The chain couples TRBV29-1 to TRBJ2-5; 8 bases fit TRBD1. The CDR3 is made up of 15 amino acids. The V and J ends lost 1 base and 6 bases, in that order; junction bases with no gene match: 10. CDR1 is SQVTM, CDR2 ANQGSEA, per germline. CDR3 coding DNA: TGCAGCGTTGAAGCGCCGGGACAGGCCATCCAGACCCAGTACTTC. This translates into CSVEAPGQAIQTQYF.

In its sample, this clone was seen once. V and J are TRBV29-1 and TRBJ2-7, with D possibly being TRBD2 (6 bases). In germline, CDR1 is SQVTM, CDR2 ANQGSEA. V lost 1 base, J lost 5 bases, and 6 bases lay in between. This CDR3 has 11 amino acids. The CDR3 DNA sequence: TGCAGCGTTGAAGGGGGGGACGAGCAGTACTTC. Protein sequence: CSVEGGDEQYF.

This chain connects TRBV27 to TRBJ2-3; D perhaps matches TRBD2 (5 bases). Germline CDR1 MNHEY, CDR2 SMNVEV (reference sequence). This CDR3 is built from 14 residues. V lost 5 bases and J 2 bases, leaving 11 bases between the germline ends. The CDR3 sequence is CASSLRDPTDTQYF. In DNA form, the CDR3 reads TGTGCCAGCAGTCTCCGGGATCCCACAGATACGCAGTATTTT.

The chain recombines TRBV27 with TRBJ1-6; TRBD1 matches at 9 bases. This CDR3 is built from 16 residues. The trim removed 5 bases at V and 7 bases at J, leaving 9 bases unmatched. CDR1 MNHEY and CDR2 SMNVEV come from the germline V gene (reference sequence). The CDR3 sequence is CASSALVGTGNSPLHF. CDR3 nucleotides: TGTGCCAGCAGTGCTCTAGTCGGGACAGGGAATTCACCCCTCCACTTT.

The sample holds a few counts of this clone. The gene calls are TRBV7-2 and TRBJ1-2; D unclear. Looked up from germline, CDR1 is SGHTA and CDR2 is FQGNSA. V gave up 4 bases and J gave up 6 bases, with 21 bases separating them. This CDR3 spans 16 amino acids. The CDR3 region has the DNA TGTGCCAGCAGCTCTCCCGGGCGGGGAGGGTCCGATGGCTACACCTTC. This codes for CASSSPGRGGSDGYTF.

The gene calls are TRBV5-1 and TRBJ1-1; maybe TRBD1 (5 bases). V lost 1 base to trimming and J lost 3 bases, with 13 bases between them. Germline V gene data show CDR1 as SGHRS and CDR2 as YFSETQ. This CDR3 is built from 15 residues. DNA for the CDR3: TGCGCCAGCAGCTTGACGGGGGACGGGTACACTGAAGCTTTCTTT. This translates into CASSLTGDGYTEAFF.

The rearrangement links TRBV7-2 to TRBJ2-1; 15 positions match TRBD2. The CDR3 covers 16 residues. The V and J ends lost 4 bases and 2 bases, in that order; junction bases with no gene match: 0. Germline-derived CDR1 and CDR2 are SGHTA and FQGNSA. The CDR3: CASSWTSGRAYNEQFF. The CDR3 DNA is TGTGCCAGCAGCTGGACTAGCGGGAGGGCCTACAATGAGCAGTTCTTC.

The table lists this clone with a few counts. The CDR3 spells CASSQAGGTYEQYF. The DNA for the CDR3 is TGCGCCAGCAGCCAAGCGGGGGGTACCTACGAGCAGTACTTC. The chain joins TRBV4-1 to TRBJ2-7, with 7 positions matching TRBD2. The V segment lost 1 base and the J segment 2 bases; nucleotides outside the gene matches: 2. The germline V gene has CDR1 MGHRA and CDR2 YSYEKL. The CDR3 spans 14 residues.

The genes are TRBV21-1 and TRBJ2-3; no check of the table's D call, TRBD2, against the DNA was made. TRBV21-1 is given as a pseudogene. This CDR3 has 17 amino acids. CDR3 residues: CASSLRHFGGRSDTQYF. CDR3 nucleotides: TGTGCCAGCAGCCTAAGGCACTTCGGAGGTCGCTCAGATACGCAGTATTTT.